This passage covers 17 T cell receptor beta chains from one sample sequenced in a study of cytomegalovirus exposure and HLA in healthy donors. The PCR employed 60 Vbeta primers together with 13 Jbeta primers. Profiled with immunoSEQ multiplex PCR; TCRdb holds only in-frame clones, not every one. This sample has around 76,000 clones, with about 71% found just once. The specimen sequenced was PBMCs. The receptors shown here come from a woman in her fifties or sixties in good health and CMV-seropositive.

The chain couples TRBV19 to TRBJ1-2; TRBD1 aligns across 9 bases. The CDR3 spans 14 residues. V shed 4 bases and J 7 bases; nucleotides not matched to a gene: 7. Germline V gene sequence: CDR1 LNHDA, CDR2 SQIVND (reference sequence). The CDR3 DNA reads TGTGCCAGTAGTACCAAACAGGGGGCGCGTGGCTACACCTTC. Residues: CASSTKQGARGYTF.

This clone appeared a few times. This chain connects TRBV5-4 to TRBJ1-1; the match to TRBD1 covers 9 bases. Germline V CDR1 and CDR2: SGHNT, YYREEE (reference sequence). The J segment lost 9 bases and the V segment lost 2 bases, leaving 2 bases of the junction unmatched. The CDR3 is 12 residues long. This CDR3 is CASSFGQGQAFF. The CDR3 DNA reads as TGTGCCAGCAGCTTCGGACAGGGGCAAGCTTTCTTT.

The CDR3 reads CASSSGRVNREAFF. CDR3 DNA: TGTGCCAGCAGCTCAGGGCGCGTGAACAGAGAAGCTTTCTTT. The chain employs TRBV7-2 and TRBJ1-1; possible D gene TRBD1, 5 bases. The CDR3 has 14 residues. Trimming cost V 4 bases and J 8 bases, with 17 bases left between them. The V gene's germline CDR1 is SGHTA and CDR2 FQGNSA.

The CDR3 region is CASSPRDYRYEQYF. In DNA, the CDR3 is TGTGCCAGCAGTCCTCGCGACTACCGCTACGAGCAGTACTTC. This chain uses TRBV7-9 with TRBJ2-7; D is possibly TRBD2 (5 bases). This CDR3 contains 14 residues. The V and J ends lost 6 bases and 3 bases respectively, with 15 bases between them. The germline V gene encodes CDR1 SEHNR and CDR2 FQNEAQ (reference sequence).

The V and J genes are TRBV19 and TRBJ2-1, with a possible D match to TRBD2 (5 bases). Germline V gene lookup returns CDR1 LNHDA and CDR2 SQIVND (reference sequence). The V and J ends lost 2 bases and 0 bases respectively, with 8 bases between them. The CDR3 extends over 15 amino acids. The CDR3, as DNA: TGTGCCAGTAGTATAAAGCGGAGCTCCTACAATGAGCAGTTCTTC. Translated: CASSIKRSSYNEQFF.

The genes are TRBV14 and TRBJ2-7; 8 bases agree with TRBD2. V trimming: 4 bases; J trimming: 5 bases; junction bases outside the gene matches: 10. The CDR3 loop spans 15 amino acids. From germline, CDR1 is SGHDN and CDR2 FVKESK. CDR3 sequence (DNA): TGTGCCAGCAGCCGAGGGAGCGGGAGTCTTAACGAGCAGTACTTC. Its translation: CASSRGSGSLNEQYF.

The chain combines TRBV7-2 with TRBJ2-1; D remains ambiguous. This CDR3 region has 15 residues. Germline V gene sequence: CDR1 SGHTA, CDR2 FQGNSA. Trimming stripped 0 bases from V and 6 bases from J, with 12 bases between. The CDR3 DNA reads as TGTGCCAGCAGCTTAGCCAGGTTATTAATCAATGAGCAGTTCTTC. It codes for CASSLARLLINEQFF.

The rearrangement links TRBV29-1 to TRBJ1-1; 7 bases map to TRBD1. V trimming: 3 bases; J trimming: 5 bases; junction bases outside the gene matches: 9. This CDR3 has 14 residues. Germline lookup yields CDR1 SQVTM and CDR2 ANQGSEA. The DNA for the CDR3 is TGCAGCGTTGAGAGTGTAGGGGGCCGTACTGAAGCTTTCTTT. It yields the protein CSVESVGGRTEAFF.

Here the CDR3 reads CASSRPGTGGWVEQFF. The CDR3 nucleotides are TGTGCCAGCAGTAGGCCCGGGACAGGGGGATGGGTTGAGCAGTTCTTC. This sequence joins TRBV27 and TRBJ2-1, with TRBD1 matching 11 bases. J gave up 9 bases and V 5 bases, and 12 bases lay outside the gene matches. The V gene's germline CDR1 is MNHEY and CDR2 SMNVEV (reference sequence). There are 16 residues in the CDR3.

Notes on this clone: This may come from a read error, since a much larger clone is one base off. This specimen includes other DNA sequences encoding the same CDR3. The CDR3 DNA follows: TGTGCCAGCAGCTTAACAGGGGGCAATCAGCCCCAGCATTTT. Protein sequence: CASSLTGGNQPQHF. The chain uses TRBV11-2 and TRBJ1-5; TRBD1 aligns across 7 bases. The trim removed 2 bases at V and 2 bases at J, leaving 0 bases unmatched. The CDR3 runs to 14 residues. Germline assignment: CDR1 SGHAT and CDR2 FQNNGV.

The CDR3 DNA sequence: TGCGCCAGCAGAACTAGTGCCACCGGGGAGCTGTTTTTT. This codes for CASRTSATGELFF. This chain connects TRBV10-1 to TRBJ2-2, with D possibly being TRBD2 (5 bases). The germline V and J ends were trimmed by 6 bases and 4 bases, with 9 bases remaining between them. Germline assignment: CDR1 WNHNN and CDR2 SYGVQD (reference sequence). The CDR3 loop spans 13 amino acids.

This clone was seen a few times. Other DNA sequences from this sample encode an identical CDR3 as well. The rearrangement links TRBV6-5 to TRBJ1-1; 8 bases line up with TRBD1. The V gene end was trimmed by 0 bases and the J gene end by 3 bases; junction bases not matched to a gene: 3. Germline values: CDR1 MNHEY, CDR2 SVGAGI. The CDR3 length is 15 residues. CDR3 loop: CASSYSTGGYTEAFF. CDR3 DNA sequence: TGTGCCAGCAGTTACTCAACAGGGGGGTACACTGAAGCTTTCTTT.

V gene TRBV18 combines with J gene TRBJ2-5; D is undetermined. This CDR3 has 14 amino acids. Trimming pared 2 bases from V and 5 bases from J, leaving 12 bases between. Germline V lookup: CDR1 KGHSH, CDR2 LQKENI. CDR3 in DNA: TGTGCCAGCTCACCATTTACTGTACGGGAGACCCAGTACTTC. Translating gives CASSPFTVRETQYF.

The chain has TRBV10-3 and TRBJ2-5; D not certain. Trimming took off 4 bases at V and 3 bases at J, with 6 bases between the two ends. CDR1 is ENHRY and CDR2 is SYGVKD in the germline V gene. The CDR3 spans 12 residues. CDR3 amino acids: CAISGSKETQYF. CDR3 DNA sequence: TGTGCCATCAGTGGATCTAAAGAGACCCAGTACTTC.

This chain links TRBV6-1 with TRBJ2-3; perhaps TRBD2 as D (5 bases). CDR3 length: 16 residues. With 8 bases removed from V and 5 bases from J, the gap between germline ends came to 23 bases. The germline CDR1 and CDR2 sequences are MNHNS and SASEGT. CDR3 coding DNA: TGTGCCAGCGGAGAAGCACAAGGAGGTAGCCGAGATACGCAGTATTTT. It encodes CASGEAQGGSRDTQYF.

The gene calls are TRBV7-9 and TRBJ2-3, with a tentative D call TRBD2 (6 bases). CDR1 and CDR2 from the germline V gene are SEHNR and FQNEAQ (reference sequence). The CDR3 extends over 14 amino acids. The germline V and J ends were trimmed by 1 base and 7 bases, with 12 bases remaining between them. The CDR3 loop is CASSLEGSGNTQYF. CDR3 nucleotides: TGTGCCAGCAGCTTAGAGGGTAGCGGAAATACGCAGTATTTT.

This sequence joins TRBV10-3 and TRBJ2-7; tentatively, D is TRBD2 (5 bases). The length of the CDR3 is 12 residues. Germline CDR1 reads ENHRY; CDR2 reads SYGVKD. Trimming left V 6 bases short and J 4 bases short, with 10 bases between. The CDR3 loop is CAISQEEYEQYF. The CDR3 DNA reads TGTGCCATCAGCCAGGAGGAATACGAGCAGTACTTC.